This T cell receptor beta chain was profiled in a study of blood T cell repertoires in COVID-19. Background on the study: COVID-19 samples from acute and convalescent phases originated in the United States, Italy and Spain.

Germline assignment: CDR1 MDHEN and CDR2 SYDVKM. The CDR3 is 12 amino acids. V shed 11 bases and J shed 1 base, with 11 bases lying between them. Produced via immunoSEQ multiplex PCR; TCRdb's table is partial and in-frame only. The sample shows some 50,000 clones, more than 85% of them seen only once. This chain links TRBV28 with TRBJ1-1, with D unresolved. The specimen sequenced was peripheral blood. The receptor was isolated from a woman between 65 and 79 years old with active COVID-19. CDR3 amino acids: CAGREGNTEAFF. The CDR3 DNA is TGTGCCGGACGGGAGGGGAACACTGAAGCTTTCTTT.